One sample yielded the 2 T cell receptor beta chains listed below, sequenced in a study of OX40 agonist ivuxolimab in advanced cancers. The method was immunoSEQ multiplex PCR; TCRdb's version includes in-frame clones alone and lacks a portion of them. The repertoire holds 40,000 to 45,000 clones, with more than 80% as singletons. Sequences were derived from CD4+ or CD8+ T cells sorted from blood, sampled in a trial of the OX40 agonist ivuxolimab. The origin of the receptors is an adult with an advanced solid tumor such as melanoma, head and neck, liver or kidney cancer.

This chain joins TRBV30 and TRBJ1-2, with TRBD1 as a possible D gene (5 bases). Trimming took 3 bases from V and 2 from J, leaving 7 bases between them. CDR3 length equals 12 residues. In germline, CDR1 is GTSNPN, CDR2 SVGIG (reference sequence). The CDR3 region has the DNA TGTGCCTGGAGGTGGGGGAACTATGGCTACACCTTC. Encoded protein: CAWRWGNYGYTF. Supplemented by reference TRBV30 and TRBJ1-2, the full variable domain reads SQTIHQWPATLVQPVGSPLSLECTVEGTSNPNLYWYRQAAGRGLQLLFYSVGIGQISSEVPQNLSASRPQDRQFILSSKKLLLSDSGFYLCAWRWGNYGYTFGSGTRLTVV.

V and J are TRBV7-6 and TRBJ1-6; D unresolved. The CDR3 consists of 13 residues. CDR1 and CDR2 from the germline V gene are SGHVS and FNYEAQ. The V end lost 2 bases, the J end lost 6 bases, and 5 bases lay between the germline ends. This CDR3 is CASSLQPNSPLHF. The DNA for the CDR3 is TGTGCCAGCAGCTTACAACCTAATTCACCCCTCCACTTT.